The table lists the clone carrying this T cell receptor beta chain with a few counts. Its target is not known. TCR alpha and TCR beta cDNA libraries carrying sample barcodes and UMIs were produced by 5'RACE using constant-segment primers. TCRdb re-analysed the 5' RACE reads in MiXCR, keeping a single row per CDR3 protein. The sample has roughly 200,000 distinct CDR3 sequences; 9.5% are singletons. The sample originates from a study of T-cell memory formation after mild COVID-19. General study points: CD4+ contracting clones were mainly CM and EM; CD8+ ones, EMRA. Within pre-infection memory, some responding clones were found, suggesting cross-reactive memory joined. Among clones contracting day 15 to 85, CD4/CD8 was balanced, whereas later expanders leaned CD4+.

Per the germline V gene, CDR1 is SGHKS and CDR2 is YYEKEE (reference sequence). Deletions cut 1 base from V and 0 bases from J, with 9 bases between. The CDR3 is 15 residues long. This clonotype was obtained from a man aged 18-30 years who had mild COVID-19 (a few samples of this study predate the infection). Cell type and time point are not known. The rearrangement links TRBV5-5 to TRBJ2-3; D is tentatively TRBD1 or TRBD2 (6 bases each). Sequenced sample: PBMCs or a T cell subset sorted from them (not recorded which). The CDR3 protein is CASSLPGASTDTQYF. The CDR3 bases are TGTGCCAGCAGCTTGCCGGGGGCTAGCACAGATACGCAGTATTTT. The variable domain in full, completed from reference TRBV5-5 and TRBJ2-3, reads DAGVTQSPTHLIKTRGQQVTLRCSPISGHKSVSWYQQVLGQGPQFIFQYYEKEERGRGNFPDRFSARQFPNYSSELNVNALLLGDSALYLCASSLPGASTDTQYFGPGTRLTVL.